This is a list of T cell receptor beta chains from one sample in a study of identical twins. TCRdb reprocessed the 5' RACE reads via MiXCR and lists one record per CDR3 protein. The sample includes around 490,000 distinct CDR3 sequences, about 16% of them seen just once. This sample was also put to use in a study of yellow fever vaccine responses in identical twins.

The specimen sequenced was CD4+ T cells sorted from blood. These TCRs come from a young woman in good health. The CDR3 runs from the conserved cysteine through the conserved F or W. The D gene is left open where the match is weak. The size of a clone is reported for some rows only, either as once, few or many, or as a class for expanded clones.

D gene,clone size,V gene,J gene,CDR3 protein,CDR3 DNA
-,-,TRBV19,TRBJ2-6,CASSISRGQVNSGANVLTF,TGTGCCAGTAGTATAAGTCGAGGCCAGGTTAACTCTGGGGCCAACGTCCTGACTTTC
-,few,TRBV6-6,TRBJ2-3,CASSNPDTQYF,TGTGCCAGCAGTAATCCAGATACGCAGTATTTT
-,many,TRBV12-3/TRBV12-4,TRBJ1-5,CASSWGNQPQHF,TGTGCCAGCAGTTGGGGGAATCAGCCCCAGCATTTT
-,-,TRBV28,TRBJ2-7,CASSGREYEQYF,TGTGCCAGCAGTGGCAGGGAGTACGAGCAGTACTTC
TRBD1,-,TRBV19,TRBJ1-2,CASRTGGTNYGYTF,TGTGCCAGTAGGACAGGGGGAACCAACTATGGCTACACCTTC
-,-,TRBV12-3/TRBV12-4,TRBJ1-5,CASSFTPSGRSHQPQHF,TGTGCCAGCAGTTTTACCCCCAGCGGCAGGTCGCATCAGCCCCAGCATTTT
TRBD2,-,TRBV12-3/TRBV12-4,TRBJ2-3,CAILRLAGVTDTQYF,TGTGCCATCCTACGACTAGCGGGGGTTACAGATACGCAGTATTTT
TRBD2,-,TRBV5-5,TRBJ2-5,CASRGTSGDQETQYF,TGTGCCAGCAGAGGGACTAGCGGGGACCAAGAGACCCAGTACTTC
TRBD1,few,TRBV28,TRBJ1-5,CASSLDRGGQPQHF,TGTGCCAGCAGTCTCGACAGGGGAGGCCAGCCCCAGCATTTT
-,few,TRBV24-1,TRBJ1-5,CATHRDSNQPQHF,TGTGCCACCCACCGGGACTCCAATCAGCCCCAGCATTTT
TRBD2,few,TRBV5-1,TRBJ2-1,CASSGGLVGEQFF,TGCGCCAGCAGCGGTGGACTAGTGGGTGAGCAGTTCTTC
-,-,TRBV7-2,TRBJ1-3,CASSFQGNTIYF,TGTGCCAGCAGCTTCCAGGGAAACACCATATATTTT
-,many,TRBV3-1,TRBJ1-2,CASSQDSGTSIYGYTF,TGTGCCAGCAGCCAAGACTCCGGGACGTCAATCTATGGCTACACCTTC